The 28 T cell receptor beta chains presented below share a single source sample, sequenced in a study of shared clonotypes between healthy human individuals. Here immunoSEQ multiplex PCR was the method, and the copy in TCRdb shows in-frame clones only, minus some. The profile shows over a million clones, 95% to 99% of them singletons. Sequenced sample: naive CD4+ T cells sorted from blood. As to subset: CD45RA+ positively selected. The source is a man aged 25-45 years in good health.

The genes are TRBV27 and TRBJ2-7; TRBD2 matches 10 bases. CDR1 MNHEY and CDR2 SMNVEV come from the germline V gene (reference sequence). CDR3 length: 15 amino acids. Trimming cost V 2 bases and J 3 bases; bases outside gene matches: 4. The CDR3 coding sequence is TGTGCCAGCAGTTTAAAACTAGCGGGATTCTACGAGCAGTACTTC. Translating gives CASSLKLAGFYEQYF.

The chain combines TRBV16 with TRBJ1-1; D remains ambiguous. Germline V gives CDR1 KGHSY, CDR2 FQNENV. This CDR3 is 13 amino acids long. Between the trimmed V and J ends, which lost 2 bases and 2 bases, there was a span of 6 bases. CDR3 region: CASSQGRNTEAFF. The CDR3 DNA follows: TGTGCCAGCAGCCAAGGGAGAAACACTGAAGCTTTCTTT. Supplemented by reference TRBV16 and TRBJ1-1, the full variable domain reads GEEVAQTPKHLVRGEGQKAKLYCAPIKGHSYVFWYQQVLKNEFKFLISFQNENVFDETGMPKERFSAKCLPNSPCSLEIQATKLEDSAVYFCASSQGRNTEAFFGQGTRLTVV.

The V gene is TRBV5-1, the J gene TRBJ2-2; D may match TRBD1 or TRBD2 (6 bases each). The CDR3 length is 16 residues. Germline V gene lookup returns CDR1 SGHRS and CDR2 YFSETQ. V was pared by 2 bases and J by 6 bases, with 17 bases between. CDR3 sequence reads: CASSFMRGAYAGELFF. For the CDR3, the DNA is TGCGCCAGCAGCTTTATGAGGGGGGCGTATGCCGGGGAGCTGTTTTTT.

CDR3 sequence: CASSLPGLVNEQFF. CDR3 DNA: TGTGCCAGCAGTCTTCCGGGACTAGTCAATGAGCAGTTCTTC. The rearrangement uses TRBV2 and TRBJ2-1, with TRBD2 matching 8 bases. J was trimmed by 6 bases and V by 5 bases; bases with no gene match: 6. The V gene's germline CDR1 is SNHLY and CDR2 FYNNEI. The CDR3 sequence is 14 residues long. Supplemented by reference TRBV2 and TRBJ2-1, the full variable domain reads EPEVTQTPSHQVTQMGQEVILRCVPISNHLYFYWYRQILGQKVEFLVSFYNNEISEKSEIFDDQFSVERPDGSNFTLKIRSTKLEDSAMYFCASSLPGLVNEQFFGPGTRLTVL.

CDR3 region: CASSKVYGITDTQYF. The CDR3 nucleotides are TGTGCCAGCAGTAAAGTTTACGGGATCACAGATACGCAGTATTTT. The rearrangement joins TRBV2 to TRBJ2-3, with D possibly matching TRBD2 (5 bases). V was trimmed by 5 bases and J by 2 bases, leaving 14 bases between them. Germline CDR1 SNHLY, CDR2 FYNNEI. The CDR3 is 15 amino acids.

CDR3 in DNA: TGTGCCTGGGAAATACAGGGAAGGTACACTGAAGCTTTCTTT. This encodes CAWEIQGRYTEAFF. The chain joins TRBV30 to TRBJ1-1; maybe TRBD1 (6 bases). Germline CDR1 is GTSNPN and CDR2 is SVGIG (reference sequence). V dropped 5 bases and J dropped 3 bases, with 16 bases sitting between them. The CDR3 covers 14 residues.

This clone has a single count. The gene calls are TRBV7-8 and TRBJ2-7; 10 bases fit TRBD1. The CDR3 loop spans 15 amino acids. Germline V CDR1 and CDR2: SGHVS, FQNEAQ. Losses at the gene ends were 5 bases for V and 1 base for J; bases not matched to a gene: 5. This chain's CDR3 is CASSVDRGLSYEQYF. The DNA for the CDR3 is TGTGCCAGCAGCGTAGACAGGGGGCTGTCCTACGAGCAGTACTTC.

V gene TRBV5-1 combines with J gene TRBJ2-3; 9 bases align to TRBD1. Germline V gives CDR1 SGHRS, CDR2 YFSETQ. CDR3 size: 16 residues. V gave up 4 bases and J gave up 4 bases; unmatched junction bases: 10. CDR3 bases: TGCGCCAGCAGCCCGACAGGGGGATTTTCAGCAGATACGCAGTATTTT. This codes for CASSPTGGFSADTQYF. Based on the CDR3 plus reference TRBV5-1 and TRBJ2-3, the full variable domain is KAGVTQTPRYLIKTRGQQVTLSCSPISGHRSVSWYQQTPGQGLQFLFEYFSETQRNKGNFPGRFSGRQFSNSRSEMNVSTLELGDSALYLCASSPTGGFSADTQYFGPGTRLTVL.

This chain connects TRBV5-5 to TRBJ2-1; D gene uncertain. Germline V gene data show CDR1 as SGHKS and CDR2 as YYEKEE (reference sequence). The CDR3 runs to 13 residues. V lost 4 bases to trimming and J lost 8 bases, with 13 bases between them. The CDR3: CASSTYTGHEQFF. The DNA for the CDR3 is TGTGCCAGCAGCACTTACACGGGCCATGAGCAGTTCTTC.

This chain connects TRBV6-5 to TRBJ2-2; D unclear. This CDR3 has 13 amino acids. Germline V lookup: CDR1 MNHEY, CDR2 SVGAGI. Trimming pared 9 bases from V and 4 bases from J, leaving 12 bases between. CDR3 sequence: CASTFSITGELFF. As DNA, the CDR3 is TGTGCCAGTACTTTCAGTATCACCGGGGAGCTGTTTTTT.

This clone occurred a few times. This chain connects TRBV28 to TRBJ1-2; D perhaps matches TRBD1 (6 bases). CDR3 length: 16 residues. Germline V gives CDR1 MDHEN, CDR2 SYDVKM. Trimming shortened V by 5 bases and J by 4 bases, and 20 bases separated the two germline ends. CDR3 sequence: CASSRPTGNRAYGYTF. CDR3 coding DNA: TGTGCCAGCAGTCGCCCTACAGGGAACAGGGCCTATGGCTACACCTTC.

This clone was detected once. The chain carries TRBV5-1 and TRBJ2-3, with D maybe TRBD2 (7 bases). The CDR3 has 15 amino acids. Trimming stripped 4 bases from V and 2 bases from J, with 14 bases between. The germline V gene has CDR1 SGHRS and CDR2 YFSETQ. The CDR3 coding sequence is TGCGCCAGCAGCCCCGAGGGGGGGGACACAGATACGCAGTATTTT. This sequence encodes CASSPEGGDTDTQYF.

About this clone itself: The same CDR3 also results from other DNA sequences found in this sample. The rearrangement links TRBV7-2 to TRBJ1-5; no reliable D call. Germline V gene sequence: CDR1 SGHTA, CDR2 FQGNSA. The CDR3 is 15 amino acids. Trimming took 1 base from V and 1 from J, leaving 8 bases between them. The CDR3 region is CASSLGRGSNQPQHF. CDR3 nucleotide sequence: TGTGCCAGCAGCTTAGGACGGGGAAGCAATCAGCCCCAGCATTTT.

V gene TRBV9 combines with J gene TRBJ2-7; TRBD2 is a possible D gene (5 bases). The CDR3 length is 14 residues. V was pared by 3 bases and J by 2 bases, with 12 bases between. In germline, CDR1 is SGDLS, CDR2 YYNGEE. The CDR3 reads CASSAPGLPYEQYF. CDR3 nucleotides: TGTGCCAGCAGCGCCCCCGGACTCCCCTACGAGCAGTACTTC.

This chain links TRBV14 with TRBJ2-6; TRBD1 aligns across 7 bases. The trim removed 5 bases at V and 3 bases at J, leaving 13 bases unmatched. The length of the CDR3 is 18 residues. Germline CDR1 and CDR2: SGHDN and FVKESK. The CDR3 loop reads CASSADRARRSGANVLTF. The CDR3 DNA reads as TGTGCCAGCAGCGCAGACAGGGCTCGTAGGAGTGGGGCCAACGTCCTGACTTTC.

This chain uses TRBV6-5 with TRBJ2-2, with 13 bases fitting TRBD2. The CDR3 covers 15 residues. With 5 bases clipped from V and 6 bases from J, the junction kept 3 bases outside the gene matches. CDR1 and CDR2 from the germline V gene are MNHEY and SVGAGI. CDR3 nucleotide sequence: TGTGCCAGCAGTCCAGGGACTAGCGGGGCCGGGGAGCTGTTTTTT. Protein product: CASSPGTSGAGELFF.

V gene TRBV6-1 combines with J gene TRBJ2-7; TRBD1 aligns across 9 bases. In germline, CDR1 is MNHNS, CDR2 SASEGT. CDR3 length: 14 amino acids. Trimming cost V 3 bases and J 7 bases; bases outside gene matches: 7. The CDR3 coding sequence is TGTGCCAGCAGTGAGCACAGGGGGCGAAGGGAGCAGTACTTC. This sequence encodes CASSEHRGRREQYF.

For this clone: Other DNA sequences within the sample encode an identical CDR3. The genes are TRBV9 and TRBJ2-3; D is ambiguous. Germline V gene lookup returns CDR1 SGDLS and CDR2 YYNGEE. This CDR3 is 12 amino acids long. Trimming removed 0 bases at V and 5 bases at J, with 4 bases between. CDR3: CASSVAGDTQYF. The CDR3 DNA is TGTGCCAGCAGCGTAGCTGGAGATACGCAGTATTTT. The complete variable domain, with remaining parts taken from reference TRBV9 and TRBJ2-3, reads DSGVTQTPKHLITATGQRVTLRCSPRSGDLSVYWYQQSLDQGLQFLIQYYNGEERAKGNILERFSAQQFPDLHSELNLSSLELGDSALYFCASSVAGDTQYFGPGTRLTVL.

The chain recombines TRBV7-9 with TRBJ2-3; 7 bases are a match to TRBD2. Per germline, CDR1 SEHNR and CDR2 FQNEAQ (reference sequence). This CDR3 contains 19 residues. The trim removed 1 base at V and 5 bases at J, leaving 18 bases unmatched. In nucleotides, the CDR3 is TGTGCCAGCAGCTTAGTTCATGGATGGGCTAGCGGCGGGGGAGATACGCAGTATTTT. This encodes CASSLVHGWASGGGDTQYF.

The chain joins TRBV18 to TRBJ2-2, with D possibly TRBD2 on 6 matching bases. CDR1 is KGHSH and CDR2 is LQKENI in the germline V gene. V was clipped by 8 bases and J by 4 bases, with 17 bases between them. The CDR3 length is 15 residues. The DNA of the CDR3 is TGTGCCAGCCGACTGGAGGGGCATGGCACCGGGGAGCTGTTTTTT. Residues: CASRLEGHGTGELFF.

In the case of this clone: The same CDR3 is also encoded by other DNA sequences in this sample. V usage is TRBV18 and J usage is TRBJ2-2; 9 nucleotides agree with TRBD2. V shed 1 base and J 2 bases; nucleotides not matched to a gene: 2. Looked up from germline, CDR1 is KGHSH and CDR2 is LQKENI. This CDR3 has 16 residues. This chain's CDR3 is CASSPRLADNTGELFF. CDR3 in DNA: TGTGCCAGCTCACCACGACTAGCGGATAACACCGGGGAGCTGTTTTTT.

The gene calls are TRBV4-2 and TRBJ1-1; D remains ambiguous. Per the germline V gene, CDR1 is LGHNA and CDR2 is YNFKEQ. Trimming took 4 bases from V and 1 from J, leaving 7 bases between them. The CDR3 has 13 amino acids. The CDR3 DNA sequence: TGTGCCAGCAGCCCCCCCCCGAACACTGAAGCTTTCTTT. Translated, it gives CASSPPPNTEAFF.

This clone was seen just once. The J gene is TRBJ2-1, the V gene TRBV6-6, with 10 bases lining up with TRBD2. The CDR3 loop spans 14 amino acids. Trimming at V came to 5 bases and at J to 9 bases, leaving 7 bases not matched to a gene. Germline CDR1 and CDR2: MNHNY and SVGAGI (reference sequence). The CDR3 protein is CASSRSGRTREQFF. The DNA of the CDR3 is TGTGCCAGCAGTCGTAGCGGGAGGACGCGTGAGCAGTTCTTC.

The gene calls are TRBV7-8 and TRBJ2-2; TRBD2 matches 7 bases. V lost 7 bases to trimming and J lost 0 bases; unmatched junction nucleotides: 5. CDR3 length equals 15 residues. The germline V gene encodes CDR1 SGHVS and CDR2 FQNEAQ. The CDR3 here is CASNQRGTNTGELFF. The CDR3 DNA reads as TGTGCCAGCAACCAGCGGGGAACGAACACCGGGGAGCTGTTTTTT.

This chain links TRBV7-9 with TRBJ2-1; 8 nucleotides match TRBD1. J lost 7 bases, V lost 5 bases, and 7 bases had no gene match. Germline CDR1 SEHNR, CDR2 FQNEAQ (reference sequence). CDR3 length equals 14 residues. The CDR3 nucleotides are TGTGCCAGCAGCCCTCCATGGACAGGGAATGAGCAGTTCTTC. Its translation is CASSPPWTGNEQFF.

V usage is TRBV5-1 and J usage is TRBJ2-2; D call uncertain. The CDR3 covers 13 residues. Trimming left V 4 bases short and J 3 bases short, with 7 bases between. From germline, CDR1 is SGHRS and CDR2 YFSETQ. The DNA of the CDR3 is TGCGCCAGCAGCGCCGGATACACCGGGGAGCTGTTTTTT. This translates into CASSAGYTGELFF.

This clone was detected once. The V and J genes are TRBV27 and TRBJ2-2; D unclear. This CDR3 has 12 residues. Germline values: CDR1 MNHEY, CDR2 SMNVEV (reference sequence). Trimming shortened V by 6 bases and J by 6 bases, and 8 bases separated the two germline ends. Here the CDR3 reads CASSLIAGELFF. DNA for the CDR3: TGTGCCAGCAGCTTAATAGCCGGGGAGCTGTTTTTT.

The rearrangement uses TRBV18 and TRBJ2-1; D gene ambiguous. The CDR3 runs to 14 residues. Germline V gene data show CDR1 as KGHSH and CDR2 as LQKENI. Trimming cost V 3 bases and J 13 bases, with 19 bases left between them. DNA for the CDR3: TGTGCCAGCTCACCCCCCGGTTCCGGCAGGTTCCAGTTCTTC. It translates to CASSPPGSGRFQFF.